This T cell receptor beta chain emerged from a study of human T cells and chemical hapten exposure. In the study overall: Sensitization employed 2% DPC on approximately 2 cm by approximately 2 cm of upper inner arm skin. Overall study findings and caveats: It was expanded TCRs that formed significantly more large CDR3 similarity clusters than controls did. Once DPC sensitization occurred, TCRs above 1 in 1000 frequency showed no change.

Time point in this sample: patch test 3, about 24 weeks after DPC sensitization. Treatment specified: therapeutic diphenylcyclopropenone sensitization with weekly scalp DPC. From the RACE reads, TCRdb called clonotypes with MiXCR, one entry per CDR3 protein. Among approximately 72,000 distinct CDR3 sequences listed, over 8.5% were seen once. This clonotype has ten or more counts. Its antigen remains unidentified. V was pared by 6 bases and J by 9 bases, with 12 bases between. CDR3 length: 11 amino acids. CDR1 MNHEY and CDR2 SVGEGT come from the germline V gene. The sequencing used whole blood, collected in connection with sensitization to the hapten diphenylcyclopropenone (DPC). The TCR originated in a woman aged 50 to 65 with alopecia areata. Some clones in this sample may be carry-over from other donors' samples. The chain recombines TRBV6-2 or TRBV6-3 with TRBJ2-7; no reliable D call. Here the CDR3 DNA reads TGTGCCAGCAGCCGAGAGGTGGCGCAGTACTTC. Protein product: CASSREVAQYF.